A few counts support the clone carrying this T cell receptor (beta chain). The antigen is unknown. Amplification targeted TCR beta CDR3 regions from RNA transcripts. First-round RT-PCR targeting the TCR CDR3 was performed with the HTBI primer set. TCRdb re-derived calls from the multiplex PCR reads in MiXCR, one entry per CDR3 protein. The repertoire holds around 700,000 distinct CDR3 sequences, with just over 35% as singletons. Those with hyperthyroidism were 18 to 65 years old, newly diagnosed, and ill for under 2 months. PBMCs came from 7.5 to 10 ml fresh peripheral blood. The CDR3 is 14 amino acids. Germline CDR1 is DFQATT and CDR2 is SNEGSKA (reference sequence). V dropped 5 bases and J dropped 5; count of bases not matched to a gene: 9. This specimen comes from a study of T cells in Graves' hyperthyroidism and ophthalmopathy. Study conclusions and caveats: Ophthalmopathy could be told apart from stable hyperthyroidism with a 13 V-J model.

The chain combines TRBV20-1 with TRBJ2-7; 10 bases map to TRBD2. The receptor's source is a woman in her thirties or forties with Graves' hyperthyroidism. Source material: blood. In DNA form, the CDR3 reads TGCAGTGCTGCCCTGGGACTAGCGTTGGACGAGCAGTACTTC. Residues: CSAALGLALDEQYF.